The 27 T cell receptor beta chains reported below all come from one sample, sequenced in a study of cytomegalovirus exposure and HLA in healthy donors (dated by TCRdb to 2017 to 2019). The library was generated by the immunoSEQ multiplex PCR assay. TCRdb mirrors the immuneACCESS table, restricted to in-frame sequences. Some clones are absent from its copies; in checked studies, under half trace to an unresolved V gene, and the reason for the others is unknown. This sample has 50,000 to 80,000 clones in its table, and 85% to 95% of those were observed once. The ten largest clonotypes hold 5.8% of the sample. Specimen: PBMCs. The receptor source for this set is a young woman in good health and CMV-seropositive.

In its sample, this clone was seen a few times. CDR3 sequence (DNA): TGTGCCAGCAGTGACCCGGGGAGAGGGGAGCAGTACTTC. This codes for CASSDPGRGEQYF. The V and J genes are TRBV25-1 and TRBJ2-7; D is possibly TRBD2 (5 bases). This CDR3 comprises 13 residues. V was trimmed by 3 bases and J by 7 bases, leaving 13 bases between them. Germline V gene lookup returns CDR1 MGHDK and CDR2 SYGVNS.

V and J are TRBV28 and TRBJ2-7, with 8 bases fitting TRBD2. Germline V lookup: CDR1 MDHEN, CDR2 SYDVKM. V was clipped by 6 bases and J by 3 bases; unmatched bases: 10. CDR3 length: 15 residues. Here the CDR3 DNA reads TGTGCCAGCAGCGGCGTGGGCGGGGGGTACTACGAGCAGTACTTC. Translated: CASSGVGGGYYEQYF.

This sequence joins TRBV5-1 and TRBJ2-5, with TRBD2 identical over 11 bases. Trimming at V came to 4 bases and at J to 9 bases, leaving 14 bases not matched to a gene. The CDR3 is 16 residues long. Germline V CDR1 and CDR2: SGHRS, YFSETQ. The CDR3 bases are TGCGCCAGCAGCGACGGACTAGCGGGCCCACAAGGGGCCCAGTACTTC. It encodes CASSDGLAGPQGAQYF.

J is TRBJ2-1 and V is TRBV27, with 12 bases lining up with TRBD2. Germline CDR1 and CDR2: MNHEY and SMNVEV (reference sequence). This CDR3 region has 15 residues. The trim removed 6 bases at V and 7 bases at J, leaving 7 bases unmatched. The CDR3 DNA is TGTGCCAGCAGGGGGCTAGCGGGAGGGGAAAATGAGCAGTTCTTC. Protein sequence: CASRGLAGGENEQFF.

This clone occurred once. The chain has TRBV11-2 and TRBJ1-2; D is uncertain. The CDR3 contains 13 residues. Germline CDR1 and CDR2: SGHAT and FQNNGV. Trimming pared 5 bases from V and 10 bases from J, leaving 17 bases between. The CDR3 loop reads CASSNLQTDSYTF. CDR3 bases: TGTGCCAGCAGCAACCTTCAGACCGACTCCTACACCTTC.

This clone has just one count. The CDR3 is CASSLVLAGTKYEQFF. In DNA form, the CDR3 reads TGTGCCAGCAGCTTAGTTCTAGCGGGAACGAAATATGAGCAGTTCTTC. The V call is TRBV11-2, the J call TRBJ2-1; 9 bases are a match to TRBD2. Germline V lookup: CDR1 SGHAT, CDR2 FQNNGV. V lost 1 base and J lost 8; bases outside the gene matches: 9. The CDR3 sequence is 16 residues long.

The V gene is TRBV5-5, the J gene TRBJ1-2; the match to TRBD1 covers 7 bases. The CDR3 loop spans 16 amino acids. The germline CDR1 and CDR2 sequences are SGHKS and YYEKEE (reference sequence). With V trimmed by 4 bases and J by 0 bases, 9 bases remained unmatched. CDR3 bases: TGTGCCAGCAGCCCGACAGGGTCCCTGGCTAACTATGGCTACACCTTC. Translated, it gives CASSPTGSLANYGYTF.

The genes are TRBV11-2 and TRBJ1-1; D is possibly TRBD1 (6 bases). The CDR3 spans 17 residues. Germline assignment: CDR1 SGHAT and CDR2 FQNNGV. Trimming removed 5 bases from V and 0 bases from J, with 19 bases in between. CDR3 nucleotide sequence: TGTGCCAGCAGCCTACAACACCCAGGGACAATGAACACTGAAGCTTTCTTT. Protein: CASSLQHPGTMNTEAFF.

The genes are TRBV5-1 and TRBJ2-7; D remains ambiguous. CDR3 length: 17 residues. Per the germline V gene, CDR1 is SGHRS and CDR2 is YFSETQ. V gave up 1 base and J gave up 2 bases, with 19 bases separating them. The CDR3 protein is CASSLPEAFNLTYEQYF. CDR3 coding DNA: TGCGCCAGCAGCTTGCCCGAGGCCTTTAATTTAACCTACGAGCAGTACTTC.

The J gene is TRBJ1-6, the V gene TRBV18; 11 bases agree with TRBD1. This CDR3 comprises 15 residues. Trimming cost V 2 bases and J 9 bases; bases outside gene matches: 3. Germline V CDR1 and CDR2: KGHSH, LQKENI. The CDR3 protein is CASSPEGTGGSPLHF. The CDR3 DNA is TGTGCCAGCTCACCAGAAGGGACAGGGGGTTCACCCCTCCACTTT.

The V call is TRBV5-6, the J call TRBJ1-2; D is uncertain. This CDR3 contains 11 residues. Germline CDR1 reads SGHDT; CDR2 reads YYEEEE. V lost 2 bases, J lost 7 bases, and 6 bases lay in between. Written as DNA, the CDR3 is TGTGCCAGCAGCTTCGGAGGTGGCTACACCTTC. It translates to CASSFGGGYTF. Full variable domain (remainder filled in from reference TRBV5-6 and TRBJ1-2): DAGVTQSPTHLIKTRGQQVTLRCSPKSGHDTVSWYQQALGQGPQFIFQYYEEEERQRGNFPDRFSGHQFPNYSSELNVNALLLGDSALYLCASSFGGGYTFGSGTRLTVV.

This chain joins TRBV4-2 and TRBJ2-2, with 8 bases aligning to TRBD2. The germline V gene encodes CDR1 LGHNA and CDR2 YNFKEQ. The CDR3 is made up of 15 amino acids. J gave up 7 bases and V 1 base, and 5 bases lay outside the gene matches. CDR3 nucleotide sequence: TGTGCCAGCAGCCAAGGGGTAGCGGGGAACGGGGAGCTGTTTTTT. Its protein is CASSQGVAGNGELFF.

The V gene is TRBV2, the J gene TRBJ2-1, with 7 nucleotides matching TRBD2. Germline CDR1 is SNHLY and CDR2 is FYNNEI. The V and J ends lost 8 bases and 9 bases, in that order; junction bases with no gene match: 4. The CDR3 has 11 residues. CDR3 protein: CASREEGEQFF. Here the CDR3 DNA reads TGTGCCAGCCGGGAGGAGGGTGAGCAGTTCTTC.

This clone was observed a handful of times. The rearrangement joins TRBV19 to TRBJ2-3, with no clear D. CDR3 length: 11 amino acids. Germline lookup yields CDR1 LNHDA and CDR2 SQIVND (reference sequence). Trimming removed 5 bases from V and 8 bases from J, with 8 bases in between. CDR3 sequence: CASSGDGTQYF. The CDR3 DNA sequence: TGTGCCAGTAGTGGAGATGGTACGCAGTATTTT.

The V and J genes are TRBV30 and TRBJ1-1; the D gene is possibly TRBD1 (6 bases). The germline V gene encodes CDR1 GTSNPN and CDR2 SVGIG (reference sequence). V shed 0 bases and J shed 6 bases, with 11 bases lying between them. CDR3 size: 13 residues. The CDR3 sequence is CAWSVQGAAEAFF. The CDR3 DNA is TGTGCCTGGAGTGTACAGGGCGCCGCTGAAGCTTTCTTT. The full variable domain, its missing parts supplied by reference TRBV30 and TRBJ1-1, is SQTIHQWPATLVQPVGSPLSLECTVEGTSNPNLYWYRQAAGRGLQLLFYSVGIGQISSEVPQNLSASRPQDRQFILSSKKLLLSDSGFYLCAWSVQGAAEAFFGQGTRLTVV.

The rearrangement uses TRBV27 and TRBJ2-1; TRBD2 is a possible D gene (5 bases). The V end was cut by 0 bases, the J end by 2 bases, with 17 bases between. The CDR3 totals 18 residues. Germline V gene sequence: CDR1 MNHEY, CDR2 SMNVEV (reference sequence). Here the CDR3 reads CASSLSSAVRGPYNEQFF. CDR3 in DNA: TGTGCCAGCAGTTTATCCTCGGCCGTTAGAGGGCCCTACAATGAGCAGTTCTTC.

This chain joins TRBV19 and TRBJ2-7, with D possibly matching TRBD2 (5 bases). CDR3 length equals 13 residues. Trimming took off 5 bases at V and 2 bases at J, with 10 bases between the two ends. CDR1 is LNHDA, CDR2 SQIVND, per germline (reference sequence). The CDR3 sequence: CASSSTGTYEQYF. CDR3 bases: TGTGCCAGTAGTTCGACCGGGACCTACGAGCAGTACTTC.

The chain is built from TRBV5-1 and TRBJ2-3; D might be TRBD1 (6 bases). V lost 1 base to trimming and J lost 2 bases, with 8 bases between them. Germline CDR1 reads SGHRS; CDR2 reads YFSETQ. The CDR3 is made up of 14 amino acids. This CDR3 is CASSLHRDTDTQYF. Here the CDR3 DNA reads TGCGCCAGCAGCTTGCACAGGGACACAGATACGCAGTATTTT.

The chain employs TRBV11-2 and TRBJ1-1; TRBD1 agrees at 7 bases. After removal of 5 bases from V and 4 bases from J, the junction contained 4 bases not matched to a gene. This CDR3 has 13 residues. Germline lookup yields CDR1 SGHAT and CDR2 FQNNGV. The CDR3 sequence: CASSLAGGTEAFF. The CDR3 DNA reads TGTGCCAGCAGCCTAGCAGGGGGCACTGAAGCTTTCTTT. The complete variable domain, with remaining parts taken from reference TRBV11-2 and TRBJ1-1, reads EAGVAQSPRYKIIEKRQSVAFWCNPISGHATLYWYQQILGQGPKLLIQFQNNGVVDDSQLPKDRFSAERLKGVDSTLKIQPAKLEDSAVYLCASSLAGGTEAFFGQGTRLTVV.

This chain links TRBV11-3 with TRBJ2-1; TRBD2 might be the D (6 bases). The V gene lost 8 bases and the J gene lost 4 bases, with 33 bases spanning the gap. Germline V gene lookup returns CDR1 SGHNT and CDR2 YENEEA. The CDR3 extends over 20 amino acids. The CDR3 spells CASFPGRMGYKVLVYNEQFF. CDR3 bases: TGTGCCAGCTTCCCAGGGAGGATGGGGTATAAGGTCTTGGTTTACAATGAGCAGTTCTTC.

The gene calls are TRBV4-3 and TRBJ2-7, with unresolved D. Germline values: CDR1 LGHNA, CDR2 YSLEER. The length of the CDR3 is 16 residues. V lost 0 bases to trimming and J lost 3 bases, with 15 bases between them. The CDR3 protein is CASSQDRRVEVYEQYF. Here the CDR3 DNA reads TGCGCCAGCAGCCAAGATCGTCGAGTAGAGGTCTACGAGCAGTACTTC.

V is TRBV29-1 and J is TRBJ2-2; TRBD2 matches 9 bases. CDR3 size: 15 residues. The J segment lost 6 bases and the V segment lost 3 bases, leaving 8 bases of the junction unmatched. The germline V gene has CDR1 SQVTM and CDR2 ANQGSEA. CDR3 nucleotide sequence: TGCAGCGTTGAGTCGCGGGAGGGCCCGTCCGGGGAGCTGTTTTTT. It is translated as CSVESREGPSGELFF.

This chain connects TRBV5-4 to TRBJ2-3; 8 bases fit TRBD2. J was trimmed by 1 base and V by 3 bases; bases with no gene match: 1. The CDR3 runs to 14 residues. Germline V gives CDR1 SGHNT, CDR2 YYREEE (reference sequence). The DNA of the CDR3 is TGTGCCAGCAGCTCAGCGGGAGGCACAGATACGCAGTATTTT. This translates into CASSSAGGTDTQYF.

The V gene is TRBV28, the J gene TRBJ2-7; D remains ambiguous. The CDR3 covers 11 residues. Deletions cut 8 bases from V and 8 bases from J, with 13 bases between. Germline CDR1 reads MDHEN; CDR2 reads SYDVKM. The CDR3 protein is CASSGVVKQYF. The DNA of the CDR3 is TGTGCCAGCTCGGGTGTGGTTAAGCAGTACTTC. Combining the CDR3 with reference TRBV28 and TRBJ2-7 gives the whole variable domain DVKVTQSSRYLVKRTGEKVFLECVQDMDHENMFWYRQDPGLGLRLIYFSYDVKMKEKGDIPEGYSVSREKKERFSLILESASTNQTSMYLCASSGVVKQYFGPGTRLTVT.

The chain has TRBV29-1 and TRBJ2-7; 9 nucleotides agree with TRBD1. Germline lookup yields CDR1 SQVTM and CDR2 ANQGSEA. With V trimmed by 7 bases and J by 5 bases, 9 bases remained unmatched. The CDR3 runs to 13 residues. CDR3 residues: CSAETGGEDEQYF. DNA for the CDR3: TGCAGCGCCGAGACAGGGGGAGAAGACGAGCAGTACTTC.

V and J are TRBV9 and TRBJ1-6, with 7 bases lining up with TRBD1. After removal of 2 bases from V and 8 bases from J, the junction contained 4 bases not matched to a gene. Germline lookup yields CDR1 SGDLS and CDR2 YYNGEE. The CDR3 is 14 residues long. CDR3 sequence (DNA): TGTGCCAGCAGCGTCGGGACAGTTTATTCACCCCTCCACTTT. Its protein is CASSVGTVYSPLHF.

Here the CDR3 reads CASSLEYAYEQYF. For the CDR3, the DNA is TGTGCCAGCAGCTTGGAATATGCCTACGAGCAGTACTTC. The chain has TRBV5-4 and TRBJ2-7; no definite D call. The CDR3 covers 13 residues. CDR1 and CDR2 (germline): SGHNT, YYREEE (reference sequence). V lost 0 bases and J lost 2, with 6 bases in between.